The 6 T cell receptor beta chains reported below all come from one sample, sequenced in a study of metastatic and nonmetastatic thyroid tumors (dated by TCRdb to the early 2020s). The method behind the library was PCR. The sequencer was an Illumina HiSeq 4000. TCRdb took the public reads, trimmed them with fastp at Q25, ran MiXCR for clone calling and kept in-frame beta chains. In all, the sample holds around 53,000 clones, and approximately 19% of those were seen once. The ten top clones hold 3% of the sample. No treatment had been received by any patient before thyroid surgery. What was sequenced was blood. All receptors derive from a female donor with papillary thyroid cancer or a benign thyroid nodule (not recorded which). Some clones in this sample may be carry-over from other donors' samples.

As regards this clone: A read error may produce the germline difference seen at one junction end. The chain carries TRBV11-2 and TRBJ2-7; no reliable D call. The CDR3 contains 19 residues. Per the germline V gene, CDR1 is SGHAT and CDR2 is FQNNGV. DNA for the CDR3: TGTGCCAGTAGCTTAGGTTTCGGGTCCACGCGTGCCCTTAACTACGAGCAGTACTTC. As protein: CASSLGFGSTRALNYEQYF.

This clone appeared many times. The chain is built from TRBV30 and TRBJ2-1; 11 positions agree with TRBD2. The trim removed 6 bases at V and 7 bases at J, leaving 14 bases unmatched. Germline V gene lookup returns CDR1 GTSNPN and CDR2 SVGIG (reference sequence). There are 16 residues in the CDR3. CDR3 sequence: CACAGGTSGSRNEQFF. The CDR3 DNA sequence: TGTGCCTGCGCAGGCGGAACTAGCGGGAGTAGGAATGAGCAGTTCTTC.

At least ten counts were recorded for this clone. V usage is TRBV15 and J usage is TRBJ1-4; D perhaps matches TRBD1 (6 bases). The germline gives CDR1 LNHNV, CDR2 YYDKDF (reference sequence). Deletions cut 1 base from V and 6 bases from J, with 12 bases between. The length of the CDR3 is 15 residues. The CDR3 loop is CATSRGGGEYEKLFF. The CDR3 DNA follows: TGTGCCACCAGCAGAGGAGGGGGGGAGTATGAAAAACTGTTTTTT.

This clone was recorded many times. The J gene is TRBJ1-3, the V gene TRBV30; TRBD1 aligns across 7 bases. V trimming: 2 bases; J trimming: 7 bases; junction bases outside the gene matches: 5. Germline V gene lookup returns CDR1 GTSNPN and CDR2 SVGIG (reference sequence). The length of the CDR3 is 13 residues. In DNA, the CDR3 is TGTGCCTGGAGTTACCAACAGGGGAACACCATATATTTT. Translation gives CAWSYQQGNTIYF.

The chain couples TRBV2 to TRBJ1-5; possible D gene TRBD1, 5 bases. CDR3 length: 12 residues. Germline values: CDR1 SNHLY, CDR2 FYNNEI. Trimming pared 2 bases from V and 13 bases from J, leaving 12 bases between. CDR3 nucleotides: TGTGCCAGCAGTGAAATGGACACCGAGCAGCATTTT. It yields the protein CASSEMDTEQHF.

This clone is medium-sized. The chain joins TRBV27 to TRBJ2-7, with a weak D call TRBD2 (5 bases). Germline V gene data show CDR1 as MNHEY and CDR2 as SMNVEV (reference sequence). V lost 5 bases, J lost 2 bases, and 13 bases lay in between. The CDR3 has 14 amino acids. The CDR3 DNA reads TGTGCCAGCAGTCCACTGCGGGTTCCCTACGAGCAGTACTTC. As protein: CASSPLRVPYEQYF.